The 4 T cell receptor beta chains presented below share a single source sample, sequenced in a study of T cell changes during pregnancy in multiple sclerosis. Sequencing used immunoSEQ multiplex PCR; TCRdb keeps in-frame clones, though not all of them. This sample has about 54,000 clones, with about 90% found just once. The source was peripheral blood, collected after pregnancy. These receptors were taken from a female donor in good health, enrolled as a control in a pregnancy study.

The chain has TRBV6-5 and TRBJ2-5; TRBD2 matches at 14 bases. The CDR3 spans 15 residues. The germline gives CDR1 MNHEY, CDR2 SVGAGI. V lost 6 bases and J lost 7; bases outside the gene matches: 7. CDR3 residues: CASSVRLAGGVTQYF. The CDR3 bases are TGTGCCAGCAGCGTCAGACTAGCGGGGGGGGTGACCCAGTACTTC.

This chain connects TRBV15 to TRBJ1-2; D possibly corresponds to TRBD1 (5 bases). Looked up from germline, CDR1 is LNHNV and CDR2 is YYDKDF (reference sequence). The CDR3 runs 15 residues. V lost 0 bases, J lost 4 bases, and 12 bases lay in between. CDR3 in DNA: TGTGCCACCAGCAGAGAAAGACAGACATCCTATGGCTACACCTTC. It specifies CATSRERQTSYGYTF.

The chain recombines TRBV28 with TRBJ2-7; D may be TRBD1 (6 bases). The CDR3 totals 15 residues. V lost 6 bases and J lost 2, with 17 bases in between. The germline gives CDR1 MDHEN, CDR2 SYDVKM. In nucleotides, the CDR3 is TGTGCCAGCAGACCAACCGGGACACCGACCTACGAGCAGTACTTC. It yields the protein CASRPTGTPTYEQYF. Drawing the rest from reference TRBV28 and TRBJ2-7, the complete variable domain is DVKVTQSSRYLVKRTGEKVFLECVQDMDHENMFWYRQDPGLGLRLIYFSYDVKMKEKGDIPEGYSVSREKKERFSLILESASTNQTSMYLCASRPTGTPTYEQYFGPGTRLTVT.

The chain uses TRBV28 and TRBJ2-7, with a tentative D call TRBD2 (6 bases). The CDR3 has 15 amino acids. Between the trimmed V and J ends, which lost 2 bases and 0 bases, there was a span of 11 bases. CDR1 and CDR2 from the germline V gene are MDHEN and SYDVKM. The CDR3 sequence is CASSLASESSYEQYF. In DNA, the CDR3 is TGTGCCAGCAGTTTAGCTAGCGAGAGCTCCTACGAGCAGTACTTC.